These 4 T cell receptor beta chains share one sample of origin, sequenced in a study of blood T cell dynamics during melanoma immunotherapy. This sample's time point: pre-treatment baseline. Profiling relied on immunoSEQ multiplex PCR, and the TCRdb table lists in-frame clones only, not all of them. The table shows about 6,400 clones, with 88% occurring only once. The specimen was blood, collected from a patient treated with checkpoint blockade. These receptors were collected from a human donor with melanoma.

The V and J genes are TRBV5-1 and TRBJ2-2; a weak D match, TRBD2 (5 bases). The V and J ends lost 3 bases and 1 base respectively, with 7 bases between them. Germline assignment: CDR1 SGHRS and CDR2 YFSETQ. This CDR3 comprises 14 residues. CDR3 residues: CASSSSRNTGELFF. The CDR3 nucleotides read TGCGCCAGCAGCTCTAGCAGGAACACCGGGGAGCTGTTTTTT.

The V call is TRBV9, the J call TRBJ2-5; D may be TRBD1 or TRBD2 (5 bases each). Trimming shortened V by 3 bases and J by 5 bases, and 8 bases separated the two germline ends. The CDR3 spans 12 residues. Germline values: CDR1 SGDLS, CDR2 YYNGEE. The CDR3 coding sequence is TGTGCCAGCAGCGACGAGGGGGAGACCCAGTACTTC. It encodes CASSDEGETQYF.

The table lists this clone with a count of one. The V gene is TRBV7-8, the J gene TRBJ1-1; D perhaps matches TRBD1 (5 bases). The V gene's germline CDR1 is SGHVS and CDR2 FQNEAQ. The CDR3 totals 16 residues. V lost 2 bases and J 1 base, leaving 14 bases between the germline ends. As DNA, the CDR3 is TGTGCCAGCAGCTTATCCCCCGGGGCCGCGAACACTGAAGCTTTCTTT. It is translated as CASSLSPGAANTEAFF.

This clone was counted a single time. The chain links TRBV27 to TRBJ2-1, with 8 bases that match TRBD1. Germline lookup yields CDR1 MNHEY and CDR2 SMNVEV (reference sequence). J gave up 6 bases and V 6 bases, and 4 bases lay outside the gene matches. The CDR3 runs to 13 residues. In DNA form, the CDR3 reads TGTGCCAGCAGGGCGACAGGGGTCAATGAGCAGTTCTTC. It translates to CASRATGVNEQFF.